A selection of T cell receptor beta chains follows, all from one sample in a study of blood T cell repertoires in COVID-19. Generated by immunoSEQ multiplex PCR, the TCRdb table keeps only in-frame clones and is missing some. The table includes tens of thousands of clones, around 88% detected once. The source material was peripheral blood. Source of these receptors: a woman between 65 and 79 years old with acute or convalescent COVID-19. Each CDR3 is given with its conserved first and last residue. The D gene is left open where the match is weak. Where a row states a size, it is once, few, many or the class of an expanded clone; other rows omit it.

CASSVGTEGSEQYF | TGCGCCAGCAGCGTGGGGACAGAAGGTTCCGAGCAGTACTTC | 14 | TRBV5-1 | TRBD1 | TRBJ2-7 | NA
CASSGDIGQELFF | TGCGCCAGCAGCGGGGACATCGGGCAAGAGCTGTTTTTT | 13 | TRBV5-1 | NA | TRBJ2-2 | NA
CASSRAGTYVYEQYF | TGTGCCAGTAGTAGGGCCGGGACATACGTGTACGAGCAGTACTTC | 15 | TRBV19 | NA | TRBJ2-7 | once
CASSHRQGVNEQYF | TGTGCCAGCAGCCACAGACAGGGTGTGAACGAGCAGTACTTC | 14 | TRBV13 | TRBD1 | TRBJ2-7 | NA
CASSGATEQFF | TGTGCCAGTAGTGGAGCGACTGAGCAGTTCTTC | 11 | TRBV19 | NA | TRBJ2-1 | NA
CASSETASYNEQFF | TGTGCCAGCAGTGAGACAGCCTCCTACAATGAGCAGTTCTTC | 14 | TRBV2 | NA | TRBJ2-1 | NA
CSARQNTEAFF | TGCAGCGCAAGACAGAACACTGAAGCTTTCTTT | 11 | TRBV29-1 | NA | TRBJ1-1 | NA
CASSWVRRPPRIQYF | TGTGCCAGCAGTTGGGTTCGTAGGCCCCCGAGGATCCAGTACTTC | 15 | TRBV28 | NA | TRBJ2-5 | NA
CASSLNARMGTDTQYF | TGTGCCAGCAGCTTAAATGCGCGTATGGGCACAGATACGCAGTATTTT | 16 | TRBV7-3 | NA | TRBJ2-3 | NA
CASSLAGLAVHNEQFF | TGTGCCAGCAGCTTGGCGGGACTAGCGGTCCACAATGAGCAGTTCTTC | 16 | TRBV11-2 | TRBD2 | TRBJ2-1 | NA
CASFLTAYNEQFF | TGTGCCAGCTTCCTGACAGCTTACAATGAGCAGTTCTTC | 13 | TRBV7-2 | NA | TRBJ2-1 | NA
CASSPQGQANYGYTF | TGTGCCAGCAGCCCCCAGGGACAGGCCAACTATGGCTACACCTTC | 15 | TRBV7-8 | TRBD1 | TRBJ1-2 | NA
CASSLLTLSYGYTF | TGTGCCAGCAGCTTATTAACTCTATCCTATGGCTACACCTTC | 14 | TRBV7-8 | NA | TRBJ1-2 | NA
CAWSDSAPGYTF | TGTGCCTGGAGTGACTCCGCCCCTGGCTACACCTTC | 12 | TRBV30 | NA | TRBJ1-2 | NA
CASSLVGTGNEKLFF | TGTGCCAGCAGCTTAGTGGGGACAGGCAATGAAAAACTGTTTTTT | 15 | TRBV7-2 | TRBD1 | TRBJ1-4 | once
CASSPHVFSPLHF | TGTGCCAGCAGCCCACATGTTTTTTCACCCCTCCACTTT | 13 | TRBV7-3 | NA | TRBJ1-6 | few
CASVGGGRNTGYGYTF | TGTGCCAGCGTGGGGGGAGGGCGCAACACAGGGTATGGCTACACCTTC | 16 | TRBV7-8 | NA | TRBJ1-2 | NA
CASSLGGGWGTDTQYF | TGTGCCAGCAGTTTAGGTGGGGGGTGGGGCACAGATACGCAGTATTTT | 16 | TRBV28 | NA | TRBJ2-3 | NA
CASSFAGQRAQETQYF | TGTGCCAGCAGCTTTGCAGGACAGAGAGCCCAAGAGACCCAGTACTTC | 16 | TRBV5-4 | NA | TRBJ2-5 | NA
CASRSTSGSYNEQFF | TGTGCCAGCAGGTCGACTAGCGGCTCCTACAATGAGCAGTTCTTC | 15 | TRBV6-5 | TRBD2 | TRBJ2-1 | NA
CASGSSGSGEKLFF | TGTGCCAGCGGCTCTTCGGGGTCTGGTGAAAAACTGTTTTTT | 14 | TRBV3-1/TRBV3-2 | NA | TRBJ1-4 | once
CASSPQVDNQPQHF | TGTGCCAGCAGCCCTCAGGTGGACAATCAGCCCCAGCATTTT | 14 | TRBV7-2 | NA | TRBJ1-5 | NA
CSAAGDYGYTF | TGCAGTGCCGCAGGGGACTATGGCTACACCTTC | 11 | TRBV20-1 | NA | TRBJ1-2 | NA
CASSPDRGGGNTIYF | TGTGCCAGCTCACCGGACAGGGGAGGTGGAAACACCATATATTTT | 15 | TRBV18 | TRBD1 | TRBJ1-3 | NA
CASSQAGSPGELFF | TGTGCCAGCAGCCAAGCGGGTTCCCCCGGGGAGCTGTTTTTT | 14 | TRBV3-1/TRBV3-2 | NA | TRBJ2-2 | NA
CASSLITHTGELFF | TGTGCCAGCAGTTTGATAACACACACCGGGGAGCTGTTTTTT | 14 | TRBV28 | NA | TRBJ2-2 | NA
CASRPQGNTEAFF | TGTGCCAGCAGACCCCAGGGGAACACTGAAGCTTTCTTT | 13 | TRBV6-5 | NA | TRBJ1-1 | NA
CASRPMQASYNEQFF | TGTGCCAGTAGACCAATGCAGGCCTCCTACAATGAGCAGTTCTTC | 15 | TRBV19 | NA | TRBJ2-1 | NA
CASSRPGGSNYGYTF | TGTGCCAGCTCCCGGCCTGGGGGGTCGAACTATGGCTACACCTTC | 15 | TRBV5-4 | NA | TRBJ1-2 | NA
CASSPGTGGFQPQHF | TGTGCCAGCAGCCCCGGGACAGGGGGCTTTCAGCCCCAGCATTTT | 15 | TRBV27 | TRBD1 | TRBJ1-5 | NA
CASSLGQTNYGYTF | TGTGCCAGCAGCTTAGGACAGACTAACTATGGCTACACCTTC | 14 | TRBV7-9 | NA | TRBJ1-2 | NA
CASREGRSGYTF | TGTGCCAGCCGAGAGGGGAGGTCCGGCTACACCTTC | 12 | TRBV6-6 | NA | TRBJ1-2 | NA
CASSLARGGNQPQHF | TGTGCCAGCAGCTTGGCCAGGGGGGGCAATCAGCCCCAGCATTTT | 15 | TRBV5-8 | TRBD1 | TRBJ1-5 | NA
CASSPQGAGGYTF | TGTGCCAGCAGTCCACAGGGGGCGGGTGGCTACACCTTC | 13 | TRBV27 | TRBD1 | TRBJ1-2 | NA
CASSQGRVLNTEAFF | TGTGCCAGCAGCCAAGGGCGGGTTCTCAACACTGAAGCTTTCTTT | 15 | TRBV4-2 | NA | TRBJ1-1 | once